The clone carrying this TCR beta chain was seen only once. As yet, its antigen is unknown. This sample is part of a study of blood T cells in healthy people across ages. Findings of the study overall: Roughly linear declines in TCR beta diversity per million T cells occurred with age.

Caucasian individuals from Russia who were healthy and aged about 6 to 95 acted as donors. J gave up 13 bases and V 1 base, and 11 bases lay outside the gene matches. In germline, CDR1 is SGHRS, CDR2 YFSETQ. The CDR3 is made up of 14 amino acids. The use of a sample-barcoded 5' primer and a J-beta primer mix characterized a second PCR of 7 to 11 cycles. TCRdb passed the 5' RACE reads through MiXCR, listing each CDR3 protein once. The sample contains 500,000 to 700,000 distinct CDR3 sequences, about 30% of which appear only once. The TCR originated in a woman aged 80 or over in good health. The chain carries TRBV5-1 and TRBJ2-1, with 7 bases fitting TRBD1. The sequenced sample was blood. This CDR3 reads CASSLQGVVETQFF. The CDR3 DNA reads as TGCGCCAGCAGCTTGCAGGGGGTGGTGGAGACCCAGTTCTTC.